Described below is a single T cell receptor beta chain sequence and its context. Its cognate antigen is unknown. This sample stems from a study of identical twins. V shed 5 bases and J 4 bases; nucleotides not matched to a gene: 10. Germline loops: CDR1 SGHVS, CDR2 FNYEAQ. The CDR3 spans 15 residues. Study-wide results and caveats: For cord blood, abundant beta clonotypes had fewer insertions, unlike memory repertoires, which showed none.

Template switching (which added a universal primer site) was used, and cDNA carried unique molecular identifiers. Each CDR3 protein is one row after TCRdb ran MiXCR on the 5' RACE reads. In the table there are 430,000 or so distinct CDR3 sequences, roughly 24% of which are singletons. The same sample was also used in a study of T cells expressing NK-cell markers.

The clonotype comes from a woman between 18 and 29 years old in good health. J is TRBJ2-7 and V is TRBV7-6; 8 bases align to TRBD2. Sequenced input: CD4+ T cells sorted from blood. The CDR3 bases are TGTGCCAGCAGCCCCTTTGTCGGGAGGGAATACGAGCAGTACTTC. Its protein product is CASSPFVGREYEQYF.